These T cell receptor beta chains were read from a single sample in a study of blood T cell repertoires in COVID-19. TCRdb's copy holds only in-frame clones and misses some; the assay was immunoSEQ multiplex PCR. Of 250,000 to 300,000 clones in the sample, roughly 85% are singletons; the top ten hold less than 5.5%. The specimen sequenced was PBMCs or T cells enriched from blood (not recorded which). Receptor source: a man aged 35-49 years who had been exposed to COVID-19. CDR3s include the opening cysteine and the closing phenylalanine or tryptophan. A D gene is named only where the DNA matches it firmly. For some rows the clone size is stated as once, few or many, or as a class when expanded; others skip it.

- TRBJ2-1 - TRBV7-9 CASSGPRLEAEQFF TGTGCCAGCAGCGGACCTAGGCTGGAGGCTGAGCAGTTCTTC
- TRBJ1-3 - TRBV3-1/TRBV3-2 CASAFLGNTIYF TGTGCCAGCGCGTTTCTCGGAAACACCATATATTTT
- TRBJ1-1 TRBD1 TRBV18 CASSPPTGTGGTAPEAFF TGTGCCAGCTCACCACCTACTGGGACAGGGGGTACCGCACCTGAAGCTTTCTTT
- TRBJ2-2 - TRBV19 CAIGERGFNGELFF TGTGCCATTGGGGAACGGGGGTTTAATGGGGAGCTGTTTTTT
- TRBJ1-1 - TRBV13 CASSPKYPSANTEAFF TGTGCCAGCAGCCCTAAGTACCCGAGCGCCAACACTGAAGCTTTCTTT
- TRBJ2-3 - TRBV9 CASSGPGVSTDTQYF TGTGCCAGCAGCGGTCCCGGGGTTAGCACAGATACGCAGTATTTT
- TRBJ2-3 - TRBV5-4 CASSWGQFSDTQYF TGTGCCAGCAGCTGGGGACAATTTTCAGATACGCAGTATTTT
- TRBJ2-5 - TRBV6-5 CASSFPGSETQYF TGTGCCAGCAGTTTCCCGGGTTCGGAGACCCAGTACTTC
once TRBJ2-7 TRBD2 TRBV12-5 CASGLVLLAGGPYEQYF TGTGCTAGTGGTTTGGTCCTACTAGCGGGAGGCCCCTACGAGCAGTACTTC
- TRBJ1-4 - TRBV19 CASSRFANEKLFF TGTGCCAGTAGCAGGTTCGCTAATGAAAAACTGTTTTTT
- TRBJ2-7 TRBD1 TRBV19 CASSPAQGAHYEQYF TGTGCCAGTAGCCCCGCCCAGGGGGCCCACTACGAGCAGTACTTC
- TRBJ2-2 - TRBV2 CASRGLMNTGELFF TGTGCCAGCAGGGGACTTATGAACACCGGGGAGCTGTTTTTT
few TRBJ1-2 TRBD1 TRBV5-1 CASRVGQGYGYTF TGCGCCAGCAGGGTGGGACAGGGATATGGCTACACCTTC
- TRBJ2-1 TRBD1 TRBV12-5 CASGGTGLYNEQFF TGTGCTAGTGGTGGGACAGGGTTATACAATGAGCAGTTCTTC
- TRBJ2-5 - TRBV7-2 CASSEFGGQETQYF TGTGCCAGCAGCGAATTCGGCGGGCAAGAGACCCAGTACTTC
- TRBJ2-3 - TRBV30 CAWSPSTDTQYF TGTGCCTGGTCCCCTAGCACAGATACGCAGTATTTT
- TRBJ2-3 - TRBV4-2 CASLLTASTDTQYF TGTGCCAGCCTCCTAACCGCTAGCACAGATACGCAGTATTTT
few TRBJ2-7 - TRBV6-5 CASSYSRDSVPYF TGTGCCAGCAGTTACTCTCGTGACTCGGTTCCGTACTTC
- TRBJ1-2 - TRBV24-1 CATSDGMEYGYTF TGTGCCACCAGTGATGGTATGGAGTATGGCTACACCTTC
- TRBJ1-1 TRBD1 TRBV5-1 CASSLVWVGGASPRTEAFF TGCGCCAGCAGCTTGGTGTGGGTAGGGGGCGCATCCCCGAGGACTGAAGCTTTCTTT
once TRBJ2-1 - TRBV2 CASIRGGWGEQFF TGTGCCAGCATCCGAGGAGGGTGGGGTGAGCAGTTCTTC
- TRBJ2-7 TRBD2 TRBV6-5 CASGIAGVGEQYF TGTGCCAGCGGGATAGCGGGAGTGGGGGAGCAGTACTTC
- TRBJ1-2 - TRBV2 CASSDPGSLLFGYTF TGTGCCAGCAGTGACCCGGGAAGCCTCCTTTTCGGCTACACCTTC
- TRBJ2-1 TRBD2 TRBV6-5 CASRLGPSGSNEQFF TGTGCCAGCAGGTTGGGGCCTAGCGGGAGTAATGAGCAGTTCTTC
- TRBJ1-4 - TRBV25-1 CASSGLEAANEKLFF TGTGCCAGCAGTGGCCTGGAGGCGGCTAATGAAAAACTGTTTTTT
- TRBJ1-2 - TRBV18 CASTLAGQVNYGYTF TGTGCCAGCACGCTGGCGGGTCAGGTGAACTATGGCTACACCTTC
few TRBJ1-6 TRBD1 TRBV7-6 CASSSTGSGSPLHF TGTGCCAGCAGCTCGACAGGGAGTGGTTCACCCCTCCACTTT
- TRBJ2-7 - TRBV5-5 CASSLVGGSGYEQYF TGTGCCAGCAGCTTGGTAGGAGGGTCCGGCTACGAGCAGTACTTC
- TRBJ1-1 - TRBV14 CASSQVRGTEAFF TGTGCCAGCAGCCAAGTTCGAGGAACTGAAGCTTTCTTT